Listed below are T cell receptor beta chains from one sample, sequenced in a study of human T cells and chemical hapten exposure. TCRdb called the RACE reads again in MiXCR, with one record for every CDR3 protein. The sample shows 340,000 or so distinct CDR3 sequences, roughly 6.9% of them seen only once. Material: whole blood, obtained in connection with sensitization to the hapten diphenylcyclopropenone (DPC). These TCRs come from a woman younger than 30 with alopecia areata. Some clones in this sample may be carry-over from other donors' samples. Both conserved end residues are part of each CDR3. A D gene is named only where the DNA matches it firmly. Clone size is stated in some rows and not others, as once, few, many or a class when expanded.

d_gene: NA
abundance: few
v_gene: TRBV5-4
j_gene: TRBJ1-1
CDR3aa: CASSLGIRQGSTEAFF
CDR3nt: TGTGCCAGCAGCTTGGGTATAAGGCAGGGGTCCACTGAAGCTTTCTTT

d_gene: TRBD1
abundance: many
v_gene: TRBV3-1
j_gene: TRBJ1-2
CDR3aa: CASSQDGTGARTNYGYTF
CDR3nt: TGTGCCAGCAGCCAAGATGGGACAGGGGCCCGGACCAACTATGGCTACACCTTC

d_gene: NA
abundance: many
v_gene: TRBV5-1
j_gene: TRBJ1-1
CDR3aa: CASSLEPGLGREAFF
CDR3nt: TGCGCCAGCAGCTTGGAGCCAGGGTTAGGGCGTGAAGCTTTCTTT

d_gene: NA
abundance: NA
v_gene: TRBV7-9
j_gene: TRBJ2-3
CDR3aa: CASSPQGNPADTQYF
CDR3nt: TGTGCCAGCAGCCCACAGGGAAACCCAGCAGATACGCAGTATTTT

d_gene: NA
abundance: many
v_gene: TRBV7-8
j_gene: TRBJ1-2
CDR3aa: CASSPGLGPSYGYTF
CDR3nt: TGTGCCAGCAGCCCAGGACTGGGACCAAGCTATGGCTACACCTTC

d_gene: NA
abundance: few
v_gene: TRBV12-3/TRBV12-4
j_gene: TRBJ2-1
CDR3aa: CASSLGIVTNEQFF
CDR3nt: TGTGCCAGCAGTTTAGGGATAGTAACCAATGAGCAGTTCTTC

d_gene: NA
abundance: NA
v_gene: TRBV14
j_gene: TRBJ1-1
CDR3aa: CASSQDSRSEAFF
CDR3nt: TGTGCCAGCAGCCAAGACAGCAGGTCTGAAGCTTTCTTT

d_gene: TRBD2
abundance: few
v_gene: TRBV6-5
j_gene: TRBJ2-7
CDR3aa: CASSSLAGASDEQYF
CDR3nt: TGTGCCAGCAGTTCTTTAGCGGGGGCCAGCGACGAGCAGTACTTC

d_gene: NA
abundance: many
v_gene: TRBV7-6
j_gene: TRBJ2-4
CDR3aa: CASSLGSKNIQYF
CDR3nt: TGTGCCAGCAGCTTAGGGAGTAAAAACATTCAGTACTTC

d_gene: NA
abundance: many
v_gene: TRBV7-2
j_gene: TRBJ1-5
CDR3aa: CASSSGGEGYQPQHF
CDR3nt: TGTGCCAGCAGCTCCGGAGGGGAGGGCTATCAGCCCCAGCATTTT

d_gene: TRBD1
abundance: NA
v_gene: TRBV12-3/TRBV12-4
j_gene: TRBJ1-2
CDR3aa: CASSLTGGSGYTF
CDR3nt: TGTGCCAGCAGTCTAACAGGGGGCTCTGGCTACACCTTC